The 18 T cell receptor beta chains below all came from one sample that was sequenced in a study of T cell changes during pregnancy in multiple sclerosis. Produced via immunoSEQ multiplex PCR; TCRdb's table is partial and in-frame only. The data contain about 39,000 clones, about nine tenths of them singletons. Sequenced material: CD4+ T cells from peripheral blood mononuclear cells, taken in the first trimester of pregnancy. All receptors derive from a female donor in good health, enrolled as a control in a pregnancy study.

This chain links TRBV21-1 with TRBJ2-3; the table gives TRBD2 as D, unverified against the DNA. TRBV21-1 is an annotated pseudogene. The CDR3 contains 14 residues. The CDR3 region has the DNA TGTGCCAGCAGCAACGCGGGGGGCCCAGATACGCAGTATTTT. Protein sequence: CASSNAGGPDTQYF.

V is TRBV6-6 and J is TRBJ2-7, with TRBD1 identical over 11 bases. Germline V gene lookup returns CDR1 MNHNY and CDR2 SVGAGI (reference sequence). V dropped 5 bases and J dropped 7; count of bases not matched to a gene: 13. The CDR3 contains 16 residues. Here the CDR3 reads CASSPGDRGDSREQYF. In DNA, the CDR3 is TGTGCCAGCAGTCCCGGGGACAGGGGGGACTCTAGGGAGCAGTACTTC.

V usage is TRBV2 and J usage is TRBJ1-5, with 10 positions matching TRBD1. CDR1 is SNHLY, CDR2 FYNNEI, per germline. The CDR3 is 13 residues long. V shed 8 bases and J 4 bases; nucleotides not matched to a gene: 2. The CDR3 DNA follows: TGTGCCAGCTCGGGACAGGGGAATCAGCCCCAGCATTTT. Protein: CASSGQGNQPQHF.

The chain has TRBV2 and TRBJ2-5, with TRBD2 matching 8 bases. The CDR3 contains 17 residues. Looked up from germline, CDR1 is SNHLY and CDR2 is FYNNEI. Trimming took 6 bases from V and 4 from J; bases not matched to a gene: 16. The DNA of the CDR3 is TGTGCCAGCAGGGGGTTATGGGGCGGGGGGCTCTCAGAGACCCAGTACTTC. Protein sequence: CASRGLWGGGLSETQYF.

This sequence joins TRBV28 and TRBJ1-3, with D perhaps matching TRBD1 (6 bases). Trimming took off 5 bases at V and 7 bases at J, with 12 bases between the two ends. Germline CDR1 is MDHEN and CDR2 is SYDVKM. The CDR3 runs 13 residues. In DNA, the CDR3 is TGTGCCAGCAGTCGAAATCAGGGGAACACCATATATTTT. Translation: CASSRNQGNTIYF. Drawing the rest from reference TRBV28 and TRBJ1-3, the complete variable domain is DVKVTQSSRYLVKRTGEKVFLECVQDMDHENMFWYRQDPGLGLRLIYFSYDVKMKEKGDIPEGYSVSREKKERFSLILESASTNQTSMYLCASSRNQGNTIYFGEGSWLTVV.

The V gene is TRBV4-3, the J gene TRBJ2-3; perhaps TRBD2 as D (6 bases). V lost 3 bases to trimming and J lost 4 bases, with 11 bases between them. The CDR3 is 14 amino acids. The V gene's germline CDR1 is LGHNA and CDR2 YSLEER. The CDR3 region is CASSQEGPPDTQYF. As DNA, the CDR3 is TGCGCCAGCAGCCAGGAGGGACCGCCAGATACGCAGTATTTT.

The rearrangement links TRBV5-1 to TRBJ1-1; possibly TRBD1 for D (5 bases). CDR1 and CDR2 from the germline V gene are SGHRS and YFSETQ. The V end lost 0 bases, the J end lost 4 bases, and 16 bases lay between the germline ends. CDR3 length: 16 residues. CDR3 protein: CASSLAPTGGVTEAFF. CDR3 bases: TGCGCCAGCAGCTTGGCGCCAACAGGAGGGGTCACTGAAGCTTTCTTT.

The chain links TRBV28 to TRBJ2-3; possibly TRBD2 for D (5 bases). The V gene lost 7 bases and the J gene lost 2 bases, with 7 bases spanning the gap. CDR3 length: 12 residues. Germline-derived CDR1 and CDR2 are MDHEN and SYDVKM. In DNA, the CDR3 is TGTGCCAGCAAAGCGGACACAGATACGCAGTATTTT. Residues: CASKADTDTQYF.

This clone was counted once. The chain is built from TRBV28 and TRBJ2-5; D is perhaps TRBD1 (6 bases). The CDR3 runs to 14 residues. V lost 3 bases and J lost 5, with 13 bases in between. CDR1 and CDR2 from the germline V gene are MDHEN and SYDVKM. The CDR3 nucleotides are TGTGCCAGCAGTTTTAAGGGGACAAGGGAGACCCAGTACTTC. Encoded protein: CASSFKGTRETQYF. Looking up the rest from reference TRBV28 and TRBJ2-5 gives the full variable domain: DVKVTQSSRYLVKRTGEKVFLECVQDMDHENMFWYRQDPGLGLRLIYFSYDVKMKEKGDIPEGYSVSREKKERFSLILESASTNQTSMYLCASSFKGTRETQYFGPGTRLLVL.

The V and J genes are TRBV5-4 and TRBJ2-3, with 8 bases aligning to TRBD1. Germline CDR1 reads SGHNT; CDR2 reads YYREEE (reference sequence). Trimming cost V 4 bases and J 4 bases; bases outside gene matches: 8. The CDR3 extends over 15 amino acids. The CDR3 sequence: CASSPDRASADTQYF. CDR3 bases: TGTGCCAGCAGCCCGGACAGGGCCTCGGCAGATACGCAGTATTTT.

The chain employs TRBV30 and TRBJ1-6, with D possibly TRBD1 on 6 matching bases. This CDR3 has 13 amino acids. From germline, CDR1 is GTSNPN and CDR2 SVGIG (reference sequence). V was pared by 7 bases and J by 3 bases, with 10 bases between. Here the CDR3 reads CASPGDYNSPLHF. DNA for the CDR3: TGTGCCTCCCCAGGGGACTATAATTCACCCCTCCACTTT.

The CDR3 DNA follows: TGTGCCAGCACCAGGGACAGCTCCTACGAGCAGTACTTC. This translates into CASTRDSSYEQYF. V and J are TRBV7-2 and TRBJ2-7; 7 bases match TRBD1. CDR3 length equals 13 residues. Trimming at V came to 7 bases and at J to 0 bases, leaving 3 bases not matched to a gene. Germline V gene data show CDR1 as SGHTA and CDR2 as FQGNSA. The whole variable domain, filled in from reference TRBV7-2 and TRBJ2-7, reads GAGVSQSPSNKVTEKGKDVELRCDPISGHTALYWYRQSLGQGLEFLIYFQGNSAPDKSGLPSDRFSAERTGGSVSTLTIQRTQQEDSAVYLCASTRDSSYEQYFGPGTRLTVT.

The chain couples TRBV6-1 to TRBJ2-1, with D perhaps TRBD1 (6 bases). This CDR3 contains 15 residues. The ends were cut back, 1 base at V and 6 bases at J, with 13 bases in the middle. Germline V gene lookup returns CDR1 MNHNS and CDR2 SASEGT. The CDR3: CASSEGRTAVNEQFF. The CDR3 bases are TGTGCCAGCAGTGAAGGCCGGACAGCAGTCAATGAGCAGTTCTTC.

The gene calls are TRBV11-1 and TRBJ1-1, with D maybe TRBD1 (6 bases). From germline, CDR1 is SGHAT and CDR2 FQDESV (reference sequence). This CDR3 is built from 15 residues. The V gene lost 4 bases and the J gene lost 3 bases, with 15 bases spanning the gap. The CDR3 reads CASSSAGGWDTEAFF. CDR3 bases: TGTGCCAGCAGCTCGGCGGGGGGCTGGGACACTGAAGCTTTCTTT.

The chain employs TRBV5-4 and TRBJ1-3, with D possibly being TRBD1 (5 bases). V shed 4 bases and J shed 0 bases, with 11 bases lying between them. The CDR3 is 15 amino acids. Germline CDR1 SGHNT, CDR2 YYREEE (reference sequence). The CDR3 is CASSPDTRSGNTIYF. As DNA, the CDR3 is TGTGCCAGCAGCCCGGACACCCGCTCTGGAAACACCATATATTTT.

The chain employs TRBV6-5 and TRBJ1-4; D gene uncertain. The CDR3 length is 13 residues. Trimming pared 3 bases from V and 8 bases from J, leaving 10 bases between. Germline-derived CDR1 and CDR2 are MNHEY and SVGAGI. The CDR3 nucleotides are TGTGCCAGCAGTTATTCATCAGTCGAAAAACTGTTTTTT. Residues: CASSYSSVEKLFF.

The chain is built from TRBV5-5 and TRBJ2-5, with D possibly TRBD2 on 6 matching bases. The length of the CDR3 is 16 residues. From germline, CDR1 is SGHKS and CDR2 YYEKEE (reference sequence). The V gene lost 0 bases and the J gene lost 0 bases, with 12 bases spanning the gap. The CDR3 sequence is CASSLGGGVNQETQYF. The DNA of the CDR3 is TGTGCCAGCAGCTTGGGAGGCGGGGTTAACCAAGAGACCCAGTACTTC.

The V gene is TRBV7-9, the J gene TRBJ1-4; D ambiguous. This CDR3 is 13 amino acids long. Trimming took off 4 bases at V and 5 bases at J, with 8 bases between the two ends. Germline V gene data show CDR1 as SEHNR and CDR2 as FQNEAQ (reference sequence). The CDR3 DNA follows: TGTGCCAGCAGCTCAGAATTCAATGAAAAACTGTTTTTT. Translating it yields CASSSEFNEKLFF. Full variable domain (remainder filled in from reference TRBV7-9 and TRBJ1-4): DTGVSQNPRHKITKRGQNVTFRCDPISEHNRLYWYRQTLGQGPEFLTYFQNEAQLEKSRLLSDRFSAERPKGSFSTLEIQRTEQGDSAMYLCASSSEFNEKLFFGSGTQLSVL.